This T cell receptor (beta chain) was captured by sequencing in a study of response to subunit inactivated influenza vaccine. Study-wide results and limits: It was suggested by the authors that few new T cells are recruited by each seasonal influenza vaccination.

V gave up 0 bases and J gave up 5 bases, with 13 bases separating them. CDR1 DFQATT and CDR2 SNEGSKA come from the germline V gene (reference sequence). This CDR3 contains 14 residues. As concerns this clonotype: Its cognate antigen is unknown.

Using its own MiXCR run on the RT-PCR reads, TCRdb lists one record per CDR3 protein. The data show around 790,000 distinct CDR3 sequences, 21% seen once. The sequence came from a man aged 50 to 60 who received an inactivated influenza vaccine. The sequencing used PBMCs from blood, collected less than 6 days after vaccination. This chain connects TRBV20-1 to TRBJ2-5; D remains unclear. CDR3 sequence: CSARDLSVYETQYF. The CDR3 region has the DNA TGCAGTGCTAGAGATCTCTCGGTATACGAGACCCAGTACTTC.